This TCR beta chain came from a study of blood T cell repertoires in COVID-19. Whole-study context: COVID-19 samples collected from the United States, Italy and Spain covered acute and convalescent phases. Sources were T cells, B-cell-depleted T cells, or PBMCs; the material itself was cDNA or gDNA.

The CDR3 has 15 residues. CDR1 and CDR2 (germline): DFQATT, SNEGSKA (reference sequence). Trimming cost V 3 bases and J 1 base, with 15 bases left between them. Original handling: By means of reference gene primer amplification, nucleated cell counts were estimated. Generated by immunoSEQ multiplex PCR, the TCRdb table keeps only in-frame clones and is missing some. V, J and clone size reflect that table, while D and trimming were determined from the DNA. Found here are roughly 91,000 clones, 65% to 85% of them singletons; the top ten hold roughly 2%. The chain couples TRBV20-1 to TRBJ1-1; a weak D match, TRBD1 (6 bases). The sample comprised peripheral blood. This clonotype was obtained from a man aged 65-85 years with active or convalescent COVID-19. The CDR3 nucleotides read TGCAGTGCTAGTAACCCACAGGGAACGAACACTGAAGCTTTCTTT. Its protein is CSASNPQGTNTEAFF.